This TCR beta chain was retrieved from a study of spatial heterogeneity in lung cancer. Whole-study results and caveats: Mutation tallies in tumors tracked expanded intratumoral alpha and beta TCR counts.

Germline V gives CDR1 SGHVS, CDR2 FQNEAQ. This CDR3 comprises 14 residues. V shed 7 bases and J 4 bases; nucleotides not matched to a gene: 7. TCRdb processed the 5' RACE reads anew with MiXCR; each CDR3 protein has one entry. The table has about 490 distinct CDR3 sequences, roughly 30% seen once. This clonotype was picked up a small number of times. Its cognate antigen is unknown. Little can be read into the size of this beta chain, an off-target read in a library designed for alpha chains. Time point of the sample: sample taken at primary tumor resection. The donors, fewer than 90 patients with untreated early-stage non-small cell lung cancer, provided the samples.

Sequenced here: lung tumor tissue, sampled at surgery. The TCR originated in a female donor with early-stage non-small cell lung cancer. The chain combines TRBV7-8 with TRBJ2-4; 7 bases are a match to TRBD1. CDR3 amino acids: CASTSEDRKNIQYF. In nucleotides, the CDR3 is TGTGCCAGCACGTCCGAGGACAGGAAAAACATTCAGTACTTC.